Each of the 10 T cell receptor beta chains below was sequenced from the same sample in a study of PD-L1 blockade in urothelial cancer. Sequenced by immunoSEQ multiplex PCR; TCRdb stores in-frame clones only, minus some. The data contain 25,000 to 35,000 clones, around 84% of them seen just once; the ten biggest clones take up about 2%. The specimen was PBMCs, collected around atezolizumab (anti-PD-L1) treatment. These receptors were collected from a man aged 45-65 years with urothelial cancer.

V gene TRBV10-1 combines with J gene TRBJ2-7, with 7 bases that match TRBD1. The germline V gene has CDR1 WNHNN and CDR2 SYGVQD (reference sequence). V gave up 5 bases and J gave up 6 bases; unmatched junction bases: 7. The CDR3 has 13 residues. In DNA, the CDR3 is TGCGCCAGCAGTCCGACAGGGCGTCGCGAGCAGTACTTC. This codes for CASSPTGRREQYF.

The rearrangement links TRBV6-5 to TRBJ2-7; 8 positions agree with TRBD1. The CDR3 extends over 14 amino acids. V shed 5 bases, J shed 0 bases, and the junction held 3 bases outside the gene matches. Germline CDR1 and CDR2: MNHEY and SVGAGI. For the CDR3, the DNA is TGTGCCAGCAGTCAGGGGGCTAGCTCCTACGAGCAGTACTTC. Protein product: CASSQGASSYEQYF.

The V and J genes are TRBV7-8 and TRBJ2-3; 13 positions match TRBD2. V shed 5 bases and J 9 bases; nucleotides not matched to a gene: 8. Germline CDR1 is SGHVS and CDR2 is FQNEAQ. The CDR3 spans 15 residues. The CDR3 bases are TGTGCCAGCAGCGCTACTAGCGGGAGGGCCAACACGCAGTATTTT. Translating it yields CASSATSGRANTQYF.

This chain links TRBV13 with TRBJ2-5; 8 bases fit TRBD1. The CDR3 contains 16 residues. In germline, CDR1 is PRHDT, CDR2 FYEKMQ (reference sequence). The junction had 8 bases not matched to a gene; V was cut back by 5 bases and J by 0 bases. The CDR3 loop is CASSDRQGPNQETQYF. CDR3 in DNA: TGTGCCAGCAGCGACCGACAGGGGCCGAACCAAGAGACCCAGTACTTC.

The V and J genes are TRBV9 and TRBJ2-1; 7 bases map to TRBD2. Germline values: CDR1 SGDLS, CDR2 YYNGEE. CDR3 length: 15 amino acids. Trimming took 4 bases from V and 4 from J; bases not matched to a gene: 8. This CDR3 is CASSLRDYSYNEQFF. CDR3 in DNA: TGTGCCAGCAGCCTCCGGGACTATTCTTACAATGAGCAGTTCTTC.

The rearrangement uses TRBV7-8 and TRBJ1-6; no clear D gene. V shed 4 bases and J shed 6 bases, with 13 bases lying between them. The germline gives CDR1 SGHVS, CDR2 FQNEAQ. This CDR3 has 15 residues. CDR3 residues: CASSSLMMLNSPLHF. The CDR3 DNA is TGTGCCAGCAGCTCACTCATGATGCTTAATTCACCCCTCCACTTT.

The CDR3 DNA sequence: TGCGCCAGCAGTGGCCTAGCAGTCACCGGGGAGCTGTTTTTT. Amino acid sequence: CASSGLAVTGELFF. The gene calls are TRBV10-2 and TRBJ2-2; D possibly corresponds to TRBD2 (5 bases). Per the germline V gene, CDR1 is WSHSY and CDR2 is SAAADI. The ends were cut back, 4 bases at V and 4 bases at J, with 10 bases in the middle. The CDR3 contains 14 residues.

V usage is TRBV5-1 and J usage is TRBJ1-1; 7 bases map to TRBD1. CDR1 and CDR2 from the germline V gene are SGHRS and YFSETQ. The trim removed 4 bases at V and 2 bases at J, leaving 5 bases unmatched. The CDR3 spans 14 residues. The CDR3, as DNA: TGCGCCAGCAGCCGGACAGGCTCAAACACTGAAGCTTTCTTT. It encodes CASSRTGSNTEAFF.

The V and J genes are TRBV27 and TRBJ1-5, with D possibly matching TRBD1 (5 bases). The CDR3 spans 15 residues. Trimming cost V 6 bases and J 0 bases, with 12 bases left between them. Germline V lookup: CDR1 MNHEY, CDR2 SMNVEV (reference sequence). CDR3 bases: TGTGCCAGCAGAAAGGGACTTCATAGCAATCAGCCCCAGCATTTT. Amino acid sequence: CASRKGLHSNQPQHF.

The chain is built from TRBV30 and TRBJ1-6, with 7 bases lining up with TRBD1. The germline V gene has CDR1 GTSNPN and CDR2 SVGIG (reference sequence). CDR3 length: 16 amino acids. V dropped 5 bases and J dropped 1; count of bases not matched to a gene: 8. The CDR3 region has the DNA TGTGCCTGGTCGAGGGACAGCTTATCCTATAATTCACCCCTCCACTTT. This translates into CAWSRDSLSYNSPLHF.